This TCR beta chain was identified during a study of T cells after yellow fever vaccination. TCRdb reprocessed the 5' RACE reads via MiXCR and lists one record per CDR3 protein. The table includes 200,000 to 300,000 distinct CDR3 sequences, roughly 13% detected once. CDR3 length equals 13 residues. Deletions cut 2 bases from V and 4 bases from J, with 7 bases between. Germline V CDR1 and CDR2: SGHRS, YFSETQ. The sample holds a few counts of this clonotype. This receptor was obtained from a man aged 30-40 years who received the YFV17D yellow fever vaccine. V gene TRBV5-1 combines with J gene TRBJ1-5; TRBD1 is a possible D gene (6 bases). The material sequenced was CD4+ T cells sorted from PBMCs, taken 45 days after the yellow fever booster vaccination. DNA for the CDR3: TGCGCCAGCAGCTTCGACAGGAATCAGCCCCAGCATTTT. This translates into CASSFDRNQPQHF.